Each of the 4 T cell receptor beta chains below was sequenced from the same sample in a study of T-cell reconstitution after alpha-beta-depleted transplantation in children. Preparation of the TCRbeta library involved a method that used unique molecular identifiers. TCRdb processed the PCR reads anew with MiXCR; each CDR3 protein has one entry. The sample lists over 85,000 distinct CDR3 sequences, roughly 7.1% seen once, with about 15% in the top ten. The sample here was PBMCs, taken before TCRalphabeta/CD19-depleted stem cell transplant. The receptors were gathered from a boy aged 2-9 years with acute lymphoblastic leukemia, due to receive a stem cell transplant.

There are many counts of this clonotype. The chain recombines TRBV27 with TRBJ2-1; TRBD1 or TRBD2 may be the D gene (6 bases each). The germline V gene encodes CDR1 MNHEY and CDR2 SMNVEV (reference sequence). V lost 7 bases and J 4 bases, leaving 20 bases between the germline ends. This CDR3 contains 16 residues. The CDR3, as DNA: TGTGCCAGCATCGCCATTTCGGGGGCCGTTTACAATGAGCAGTTCTTC. This translates into CASIAISGAVYNEQFF.

There are many counts of this clonotype. The rearrangement joins TRBV5-1 to TRBJ2-7; 11 positions match TRBD2. Germline CDR1 and CDR2: SGHRS and YFSETQ. With 2 bases clipped from V and 2 bases from J, the junction kept 9 bases outside the gene matches. The CDR3 is 17 residues long. In DNA form, the CDR3 reads TGCGCCAGCAGCTTTGAGGGGCTTAGCGGGGGGGCCTACGAGCAGTACTTC. Encoded protein: CASSFEGLSGGAYEQYF. Filled out from reference TRBV5-1 and TRBJ2-7, the complete variable domain reads KAGVTQTPRYLIKTRGQQVTLSCSPISGHRSVSWYQQTPGQGLQFLFEYFSETQRNKGNFPGRFSGRQFSNSRSEMNVSTLELGDSALYLCASSFEGLSGGAYEQYFGPGTRLTVT.

This clonotype was recorded many times. The rearrangement uses TRBV20-1 and TRBJ2-5; D ambiguous. Germline V gene data show CDR1 as DFQATT and CDR2 as SNEGSKA (reference sequence). This CDR3 is built from 12 residues. Trimming took off 0 bases at V and 5 bases at J, with 7 bases between the two ends. The CDR3 sequence: CSAREYGETQYF. The CDR3 coding sequence is TGCAGTGCTAGAGAATATGGGGAGACCCAGTACTTC.

This clonotype was counted ten times or more. The chain employs TRBV7-2 and TRBJ2-7, with D perhaps TRBD1 or TRBD2 (6 bases each). V was shortened by 1 base and J by 9 bases, with 13 bases between the two germline ends. The length of the CDR3 is 13 residues. Germline CDR1 and CDR2: SGHTA and FQGNSA. The DNA of the CDR3 is TGTGCCAGCAGCTTAGGCCCCGGGGGCAGGCAGTACTTC. Translating gives CASSLGPGGRQYF. Combining the CDR3 with reference TRBV7-2 and TRBJ2-7 gives the whole variable domain GAGVSQSPSNKVTEKGKDVELRCDPISGHTALYWYRQSLGQGLEFLIYFQGNSAPDKSGLPSDRFSAERTGGSVSTLTIQRTQQEDSAVYLCASSLGPGGRQYFGPGTRLTVT.